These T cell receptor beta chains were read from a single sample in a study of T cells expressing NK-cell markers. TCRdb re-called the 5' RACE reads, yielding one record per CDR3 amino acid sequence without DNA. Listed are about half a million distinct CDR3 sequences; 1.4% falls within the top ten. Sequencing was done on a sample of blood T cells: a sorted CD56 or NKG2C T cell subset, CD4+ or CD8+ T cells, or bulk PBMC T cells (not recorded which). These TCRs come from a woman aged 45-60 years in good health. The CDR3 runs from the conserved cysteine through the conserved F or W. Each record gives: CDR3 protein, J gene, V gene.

CSVRTDRGPTDTQYF	TRBJ2-3	TRBV29-1
CASRYREKGSGYTF	TRBJ1-2	TRBV4-1
CASSIGTGSNYGYTF	TRBJ1-2	TRBV7-9
CASSQPFNREGYTF	TRBJ1-2	TRBV4-1
CSARILGNYGYTF	TRBJ1-2	TRBV20-1
CSALQGGLTEAFF	TRBJ1-1	TRBV20-1
CASTALRGAYNEQFF	TRBJ2-1	TRBV5-1
CASSYSGGRLYEQYF	TRBJ2-7	TRBV6-5
CASSLVSGDNSPLHF	TRBJ1-6	TRBV5-1
CASSEGARNTEAFF	TRBJ1-1	TRBV12-3/TRBV12-4
CASSPQGALYTDTQYF	TRBJ2-3	TRBV11-2
CASSNSVTRYGYTF	TRBJ1-2	TRBV6-5
CASSHDRENSPLHF	TRBJ1-6	TRBV12-3/TRBV12-4
CASSPGGSSYEQYF	TRBJ2-7	TRBV5-1
CASSPTTRPETQYF	TRBJ2-5	TRBV6-5
CASAGTHSYEQYF	TRBJ2-7	TRBV11-3
CASSLAGRLAEQFF	TRBJ2-1	TRBV5-1
CASSLGPGQGFSTDTQYF	TRBJ2-3	TRBV11-3
CASSQEPAGPYEQYF	TRBJ2-7	TRBV4-2
CASSVASRGLGYGYTF	TRBJ1-2	TRBV9